Presented here are 21 T cell receptor beta chains from one specimen sequenced in a study of T cell changes during pregnancy in multiple sclerosis. Libraries were prepared by immunoSEQ multiplex PCR; TCRdb keeps only in-frame clonotypes and omits some of them. The sample has tens of thousands of clones, approximately 94% seen once. The starting material was CD4+ T cells from peripheral blood mononuclear cells, obtained after pregnancy. All receptors derive from a female donor with multiple sclerosis, enrolled in a pregnancy study.

The rearrangement joins TRBV5-1 to TRBJ1-1; maybe TRBD1 (5 bases). Germline CDR1 reads SGHRS; CDR2 reads YFSETQ. V lost 3 bases, J lost 4 bases, and 13 bases lay in between. The CDR3 covers 14 residues. For the CDR3, the DNA is TGCGCCAGCAGCTCGGACAACAGAGTCACTGAAGCTTTCTTT. Translation gives CASSSDNRVTEAFF.

This clone was counted between two and nine times. Different DNA sequences within this sample yield the same CDR3. The V and J genes are TRBV7-2 and TRBJ1-2, with D possibly being TRBD1 (6 bases). Germline V gene lookup returns CDR1 SGHTA and CDR2 FQGNSA. This CDR3 comprises 14 residues. V shed 10 bases and J shed 0 bases, with 15 bases lying between them. The CDR3 nucleotides read TGTGCCACCGCCCGGGACATGACTAACTATGGCTACACCTTC. This gives the protein CATARDMTNYGYTF.

The rearrangement joins TRBV11-2 to TRBJ1-2; D might be TRBD1 (5 bases). The germline V gene encodes CDR1 SGHAT and CDR2 FQNNGV. This CDR3 is built from 14 residues. Trimming shortened V by 1 base and J by 2 bases, and 8 bases separated the two germline ends. The CDR3, as DNA: TGTGCCAGCAGCTTAGGGACACTGAACTATGGCTACACCTTC. Translating gives CASSLGTLNYGYTF.

The chain joins TRBV5-1 to TRBJ2-7; 11 bases match TRBD1. The germline V gene has CDR1 SGHRS and CDR2 YFSETQ. V trimming: 5 bases; J trimming: 2 bases; junction bases outside the gene matches: 3. CDR3 length: 14 residues. The CDR3 DNA follows: TGCGCCAGCAGATGGGGACAGGGGGCCTACGAGCAGTACTTC. This gives the protein CASRWGQGAYEQYF.

This rearrangement joins TRBV11-1 to TRBJ1-1; no reliable D call. Trimming stripped 1 base from V and 6 bases from J, with 9 bases between. The germline V gene has CDR1 SGHAT and CDR2 FQDESV (reference sequence). This CDR3 comprises 13 residues. The CDR3: CASSLELIAEAFF. The CDR3 DNA is TGTGCCAGCAGCTTAGAGTTGATAGCTGAAGCTTTCTTT.

The chain is built from TRBV19 and TRBJ2-7; a possible D gene is TRBD2 (5 bases). CDR3 length: 12 amino acids. Looked up from germline, CDR1 is LNHDA and CDR2 is SQIVND (reference sequence). V was clipped by 4 bases and J by 4 bases, with 8 bases between them. The CDR3 DNA reads TGTGCCAGTAGTAGAGGCGGGTACGAGCAGTACTTC. This gives the protein CASSRGGYEQYF.

The V gene is TRBV30, the J gene TRBJ2-5, with 15 nucleotides matching TRBD2. Germline CDR1 is GTSNPN and CDR2 is SVGIG (reference sequence). The CDR3 has 14 residues. V gave up 5 bases and J gave up 6 bases; unmatched junction bases: 4. The chain's CDR3 is CAWVGTSGRKTQYF. The CDR3 DNA is TGTGCCTGGGTGGGGACTAGCGGGAGGAAGACCCAGTACTTC.

This chain connects TRBV9 to TRBJ2-1, with 8 bases aligning to TRBD2. The ends lost 2 bases at V and 0 bases at J; junction bases unmatched: 4. CDR3 length: 16 residues. The germline V gene has CDR1 SGDLS and CDR2 YYNGEE. DNA of the CDR3: TGTGCCAGCAGCGTGACCGGGACTAGCTCCTACAATGAGCAGTTCTTC. Its translation is CASSVTGTSSYNEQFF.

The chain couples TRBV7-8 to TRBJ2-1; 9 bases are shared with TRBD2. Germline lookup yields CDR1 SGHVS and CDR2 FQNEAQ. Germline trimming cut 1 base from V and 0 bases from J; bases unmatched to any gene: 4. The CDR3 spans 17 residues. CDR3 in amino acids: CASSLGGAGGSYNEQFF. In DNA form, the CDR3 reads TGTGCCAGCAGCTTAGGGGGAGCGGGGGGCTCCTACAATGAGCAGTTCTTC.

The chain employs TRBV5-8 and TRBJ2-5; TRBD1 matches at 8 bases. The CDR3 has 15 amino acids. CDR1 and CDR2 from the germline V gene are SGHTS and YDEGEE. Trimming at V came to 3 bases and at J to 2 bases, leaving 6 bases not matched to a gene. DNA of the CDR3: TGTGCCAGCAGCTCCGGACAGGGTGGACAAGAGACCCAGTACTTC. Encoded protein: CASSSGQGGQETQYF.

The chain joins TRBV7-9 to TRBJ2-5, with D maybe TRBD1 (5 bases). CDR1 and CDR2 from the germline V gene are SEHNR and FQNEAQ (reference sequence). V was clipped by 1 base and J by 4 bases, with 10 bases between them. The CDR3 consists of 14 residues. CDR3 sequence (DNA): TGTGCCAGCAGCTTAGGAAGGGGCCCAGAGACCCAGTACTTC. This encodes CASSLGRGPETQYF.

The sample holds one count of this clone. CDR3 protein: CASSTLAGGDNEQFF. DNA of the CDR3: TGTGCCAGCAGCACACTAGCGGGAGGGGACAATGAGCAGTTCTTC. The chain is built from TRBV7-9 and TRBJ2-1, with 13 positions matching TRBD2. The germline V gene has CDR1 SEHNR and CDR2 FQNEAQ (reference sequence). V lost 5 bases and J lost 5; bases outside the gene matches: 3. CDR3 length equals 15 residues.

The J gene is TRBJ2-4, the V gene TRBV19; weak D call: TRBD2 (6 bases). This CDR3 has 20 residues. Germline assignment: CDR1 LNHDA and CDR2 SQIVND (reference sequence). V lost 1 base and J 2 bases, leaving 24 bases between the germline ends. The CDR3 nucleotides read TGTGCCAGTAGTATAGGCGGCGGGGTCTTTGAGCGTCGCTCCAAAAACATTCAGTACTTC. This translates into CASSIGGGVFERRSKNIQYF.

This clone occurred a few times. This sequence joins TRBV30 and TRBJ1-2; the match to TRBD1 covers 8 bases. The V and J ends lost 4 bases and 8 bases, in that order; junction bases with no gene match: 12. The CDR3 sequence is 14 residues long. Germline values: CDR1 GTSNPN, CDR2 SVGIG (reference sequence). Here the CDR3 DNA reads TGTGCCTGGATAAGACAGGGGATACTATGGGGCTACACCTTC. Translating it yields CAWIRQGILWGYTF.

The chain is built from TRBV30 and TRBJ1-2; 7 bases fit TRBD1. The V gene end was trimmed by 5 bases and the J gene end by 8 bases; junction bases not matched to a gene: 8. Germline V CDR1 and CDR2: GTSNPN, SVGIG (reference sequence). The CDR3 has 12 residues. CDR3 loop: CAWASGGRGYTF. In DNA form, the CDR3 reads TGTGCCTGGGCTTCAGGGGGACGGGGCTACACCTTC.

The chain joins TRBV5-1 to TRBJ1-1, with D perhaps TRBD1 (6 bases). Trimming removed 1 base at V and 2 bases at J, with 21 bases between. Germline assignment: CDR1 SGHRS and CDR2 YFSETQ. The CDR3 extends over 18 amino acids. CDR3 nucleotide sequence: TGCGCCAGCAGCTTGTACAGGGCCTCAACGACAGTAAACACTGAAGCTTTCTTT. Translated, it gives CASSLYRASTTVNTEAFF.

J is TRBJ1-2 and V is TRBV25-1; TRBD1 matches at 9 bases. J lost 4 bases, V lost 5 bases, and 8 bases had no gene match. Germline V gene data show CDR1 as MGHDK and CDR2 as SYGVNS. The CDR3 contains 15 residues. DNA of the CDR3: TGTGCCAGCAGTACAGGGGGCCCAACCTCCTATGGCTACACCTTC. Protein: CASSTGGPTSYGYTF.

The CDR3 DNA follows: TGTGCCAGTAGTACGGGACTAGCGGGGGGCCCCGGAGATACGCAGTATTTT. This translates into CASSTGLAGGPGDTQYF. The J gene is TRBJ2-3, the V gene TRBV19; 15 bases match TRBD2. The V gene's germline CDR1 is LNHDA and CDR2 SQIVND (reference sequence). V was clipped by 4 bases and J by 5 bases; unmatched bases: 7. CDR3 length: 17 residues.

CDR3 nucleotides: TGTGCCAGCAAAATAGCGGGTGGCTCCTACAATGAGCAGTTCTTC. It translates to CASKIAGGSYNEQFF. This chain links TRBV2 with TRBJ2-1, with 7 bases fitting TRBD2. Germline assignment: CDR1 SNHLY and CDR2 FYNNEI. There are 15 residues in the CDR3. The V segment lost 7 bases and the J segment 0 bases; nucleotides outside the gene matches: 6.

The CDR3 nucleotides read TGCAGCGTTGAAGGACAGGCACTCTATGGCTACACCTTC. This translates into CSVEGQALYGYTF. This chain connects TRBV29-1 to TRBJ1-2; possibly TRBD1 for D (6 bases). Germline-derived CDR1 and CDR2 are SQVTM and ANQGSEA. CDR3 size: 13 residues. V lost 1 base, J lost 4 bases, and 10 bases lay in between.

The chain employs TRBV2 and TRBJ2-7; no reliable D call. Trimming removed 2 bases at V and 4 bases at J, with 9 bases between. The CDR3 covers 13 residues. The V gene's germline CDR1 is SNHLY and CDR2 FYNNEI. The CDR3 DNA follows: TGTGCCAGCAGTGAACCTTTTTTGTACGAGCAGTACTTC. Amino acids: CASSEPFLYEQYF.